The source of this TCR beta chain is a study of beta chain features in type 1 diabetes. Study-level findings and limits: When Type 1 diabetes patients were examined, their TCRB CDR3s proved moderately but significantly shorter in all four CD4+ subsets.

This clone was recorded many times. Its antigen is currently unknown. This CDR3 spans 13 amino acids. CDR1 SGHTA and CDR2 FQGNSA come from the germline V gene. V dropped 4 bases and J dropped 6 bases, with 10 bases sitting between them. Investigators reverse transcribed all isolated RNA, so they sequenced expressed TCRB transcripts. Generated by immunoSEQ multiplex PCR, the TCRdb table keeps only in-frame clones and is missing some. The sample lists a few hundred thousand clones; about a tenth were seen once. Sorted populations were all over 95% pure. Sequenced material: central memory CD4+ T cells from blood. The chain employs TRBV7-2 and TRBJ1-5; no definite D call. The sequence was obtained from a man between 18 and 29 years old in good health. CDR3 region: CASSSRTGQPQHF. The CDR3 region has the DNA TGTGCCAGCAGCTCCCGAACGGGTCAGCCCCAGCATTTT.